The rows below give T cell receptor beta chains drawn from one sample of a study of cytomegalovirus exposure and HLA in healthy donors. Clones were read by immunoSEQ multiplex PCR, and TCRdb kept only the in-frame ones, dropping some. The table lists roughly 130,000 clones, less than 85% of them singletons. Source material: PBMCs. These receptor sequences come from a male donor in good health and CMV-seronegative. Each CDR3 is given with its conserved first and last residue. The order of the fields is CDR3 protein, CDR3 DNA, D gene, V gene, J gene, clone size. D genes are given only for firm matches. Size tells how often a clone was seen (once, few, many) or the class of an expanded clone, and some rows leave it out.

cdr3_aa: CASSPGRELQETQYF; cdr3_nt: TGTGCCAGCAGCCCCGGACGGGAACTCCAAGAGACCCAGTACTTC; d_call: .; v_call: TRBV7-6; j_call: TRBJ2-5; clone_size: .
cdr3_aa: CASNPQGSLYEQYF; cdr3_nt: TGTGCCAGCAATCCACAGGGGTCCCTATACGAGCAGTACTTC; d_call: TRBD1; v_call: TRBV6-5; j_call: TRBJ2-7; clone_size: few
cdr3_aa: CAWSVGTSGFDTQYF; cdr3_nt: TGTGCCTGGAGTGTTGGGACTAGCGGTTTCGATACGCAGTATTTT; d_call: TRBD2; v_call: TRBV30; j_call: TRBJ2-3; clone_size: .
cdr3_aa: CASPGGAGGIDTQYF; cdr3_nt: TGTGCCAGCCCCGGGGGGGCGGGGGGGATAGATACGCAGTATTTT; d_call: TRBD2; v_call: TRBV5-6; j_call: TRBJ2-3; clone_size: few
cdr3_aa: CASSQRGGQETQYF; cdr3_nt: TGCGCCAGCAGCCAACGGGGGGGCCAAGAGACCCAGTACTTC; d_call: TRBD2; v_call: TRBV4-1; j_call: TRBJ2-5; clone_size: .
cdr3_aa: CSSSLGQYREQYF; cdr3_nt: TGTTCCAGCAGCCTCGGACAGTACCGCGAGCAGTACTTC; d_call: .; v_call: TRBV7-9; j_call: TRBJ2-7; clone_size: .
cdr3_aa: CASRGAGPNTGELFF; cdr3_nt: TGTGCCAGCAGAGGGGCAGGACCGAACACCGGGGAGCTGTTTTTT; d_call: .; v_call: TRBV6-1; j_call: TRBJ2-2; clone_size: .
cdr3_aa: CASSPRTGRDTQYF; cdr3_nt: TGTGCCAGCTCACCACGGACAGGGCGCGATACGCAGTATTTT; d_call: TRBD1; v_call: TRBV18; j_call: TRBJ2-3; clone_size: .
cdr3_aa: CASSQDPLGANQPQHF; cdr3_nt: TGTGCCAGCAGCCAGGACCCGTTAGGGGCCAATCAGCCCCAGCATTTT; d_call: .; v_call: TRBV7-2; j_call: TRBJ1-5; clone_size: .
cdr3_aa: CASSVFGGAGDTQYF; cdr3_nt: TGTGCCAGCAGCGTATTCGGGGGGGCAGGAGATACGCAGTATTTT; d_call: TRBD2; v_call: TRBV9; j_call: TRBJ2-3; clone_size: .
cdr3_aa: CASRSIRANTEAFF; cdr3_nt: TGCGCCAGCAGGTCGATCAGGGCTAACACTGAAGCTTTCTTT; d_call: .; v_call: TRBV4-1; j_call: TRBJ1-1; clone_size: .
cdr3_aa: CASSISVLKPQHF; cdr3_nt: TGTGCCAGTAGTATATCGGTACTTAAGCCCCAGCATTTT; d_call: .; v_call: TRBV19; j_call: TRBJ1-5; clone_size: .
cdr3_aa: CATSRDVSRGISGNTIYF; cdr3_nt: TGTGCCACCAGCAGAGATGTAAGCAGGGGCATCTCTGGAAACACCATATATTTT; d_call: .; v_call: TRBV15; j_call: TRBJ1-3; clone_size: .
cdr3_aa: CASSYSSGGAEQYF; cdr3_nt: TGTGCCAGCAGTTACTCGAGCGGGGGGGCCGAGCAGTACTTC; d_call: TRBD2; v_call: TRBV6-5; j_call: TRBJ2-7; clone_size: .
cdr3_aa: CASSMTGYGYTF; cdr3_nt: TGTGCCAGCAGCATGACAGGCTATGGCTACACCTTC; d_call: .; v_call: TRBV16; j_call: TRBJ1-2; clone_size: .
cdr3_aa: CASSGWTASYEQYF; cdr3_nt: TGTGCCAGCAGCGGGTGGACAGCTTCCTACGAGCAGTACTTC; d_call: .; v_call: TRBV7-9; j_call: TRBJ2-7; clone_size: .
cdr3_aa: CASSPSGGRSSYNEQFF; cdr3_nt: TGTGCCAGCAGCCCCTCCGGGGGGCGGAGCTCCTACAATGAGCAGTTCTTC; d_call: .; v_call: TRBV11-2; j_call: TRBJ2-1; clone_size: .
cdr3_aa: CASSLFGGANTGELFF; cdr3_nt: TGTGCCAGCAGTTTATTCGGGGGGGCAAACACCGGGGAGCTGTTTTTT; d_call: TRBD2; v_call: TRBV27; j_call: TRBJ2-2; clone_size: .
cdr3_aa: CASSLWQGKQPQHF; cdr3_nt: TGTGCCAGCAGTCTTTGGCAGGGTAAACAGCCCCAGCATTTT; d_call: .; v_call: TRBV6-1; j_call: TRBJ1-5; clone_size: .
cdr3_aa: CASSLVGRGGDEQYF; cdr3_nt: TGTGCCAGCAGTTTAGTGGGCAGAGGAGGAGACGAGCAGTACTTC; d_call: .; v_call: TRBV27; j_call: TRBJ2-7; clone_size: .
cdr3_aa: CASSLVGTGNEKLFF; cdr3_nt: TGTGCCAGCAGCTTGGTGGGGACAGGCAATGAAAAACTGTTTTTT; d_call: TRBD1; v_call: TRBV5-6; j_call: TRBJ1-4; clone_size: .
cdr3_aa: CASSLNRGRDGYTF; cdr3_nt: TGTGCCAGCAGCTTGAACAGGGGAAGGGATGGCTACACCTTC; d_call: TRBD1; v_call: TRBV5-8; j_call: TRBJ1-2; clone_size: .
cdr3_aa: CSAFPRFEAFF; cdr3_nt: TGCAGTGCTTTCCCCCGGTTTGAAGCTTTCTTT; d_call: .; v_call: TRBV20-1; j_call: TRBJ1-1; clone_size: .
cdr3_aa: CATRLGARSYNEQFF; cdr3_nt: TGTGCCACCAGGCTAGGCGCTCGATCCTACAATGAGCAGTTCTTC; d_call: .; v_call: TRBV15; j_call: TRBJ2-1; clone_size: .
cdr3_aa: CASSKEAEEIYEQYF; cdr3_nt: TGTGCCAGCAGCAAGGAAGCGGAGGAAATCTACGAGCAGTACTTC; d_call: .; v_call: TRBV21-1; j_call: TRBJ2-7; clone_size: .
cdr3_aa: CASSLTENYEQYF; cdr3_nt: TGCGCCAGCAGCTTGACAGAAAACTACGAGCAGTACTTC; d_call: .; v_call: TRBV5-1; j_call: TRBJ2-7; clone_size: .
cdr3_aa: CASSLTGTFYGYTF; cdr3_nt: TGTGCCAGCAGTTTGACAGGGACCTTCTATGGCTACACCTTC; d_call: TRBD1; v_call: TRBV27; j_call: TRBJ1-2; clone_size: .
cdr3_aa: CASSSYSDFAEHYGYTF; cdr3_nt: TGTGCCAGCAGCTCATATAGCGACTTCGCAGAGCACTATGGCTACACCTTC; d_call: .; v_call: TRBV5-4; j_call: TRBJ1-2; clone_size: .
cdr3_aa: CASSGESWYF; cdr3_nt: TGTGCCAGCAGTGGAGAGAGTTGGTATTTT; d_call: .; v_call: TRBV2; j_call: TRBJ2-3; clone_size: .
cdr3_aa: CASSSPTRDRGRGYTF; cdr3_nt: TGTGCCAGCAGTTCCCCTACTCGGGACAGGGGGCGCGGCTACACCTTC; d_call: TRBD1; v_call: TRBV27; j_call: TRBJ1-2; clone_size: few
cdr3_aa: CASSELRTSSTDTQYF; cdr3_nt: TGTGCCAGCAGTGAATTACGGACATCTAGCACAGATACGCAGTATTTT; d_call: .; v_call: TRBV6-1; j_call: TRBJ2-3; clone_size: .
cdr3_aa: CASSPNEGARTEAFF; cdr3_nt: TGTGCCAGCAGCCCTAATGAGGGGGCGCGCACTGAAGCTTTCTTT; d_call: TRBD1; v_call: TRBV6-1; j_call: TRBJ1-1; clone_size: .
cdr3_aa: CASSLARGVRTDTQYF; cdr3_nt: TGTGCCAGCAGCTTAGCGCGGGGGGTTCGCACAGATACGCAGTATTTT; d_call: TRBD2; v_call: TRBV7-2; j_call: TRBJ2-3; clone_size: .
cdr3_aa: CAWSPSTIETQYF; cdr3_nt: TGTGCCTGGAGTCCCTCGACAATAGAGACCCAGTACTTC; d_call: .; v_call: TRBV30; j_call: TRBJ2-5; clone_size: .
cdr3_aa: CASGPQGASYNEQFF; cdr3_nt: TGTGCCAGCGGCCCTCAGGGGGCATCCTACAATGAGCAGTTCTTC; d_call: TRBD1; v_call: TRBV6-6; j_call: TRBJ2-1; clone_size: .
cdr3_aa: CASTGGLNTEAFF; cdr3_nt: TGTGCCAGCACCGGAGGACTGAACACTGAAGCTTTCTTT; d_call: .; v_call: TRBV7-9; j_call: TRBJ1-1; clone_size: .
cdr3_aa: CASSEGDTGELFF; cdr3_nt: TGTGCCAGCAGTGAGGGAGACACCGGGGAGCTGTTTTTT; d_call: .; v_call: TRBV6-4; j_call: TRBJ2-2; clone_size: few
cdr3_aa: CASSGGSGAGRSGELFF; cdr3_nt: TGTGCCAGCAGCGGGGGGAGTGGGGCAGGGAGGTCCGGGGAGCTGTTTTTT; d_call: .; v_call: TRBV7-8; j_call: TRBJ2-2; clone_size: .
cdr3_aa: CASSVSGFEQFF; cdr3_nt: TGTGCCAGCAGCGTATCCGGGTTTGAGCAGTTCTTC; d_call: .; v_call: TRBV9; j_call: TRBJ2-1; clone_size: .
cdr3_aa: CASSLLLAGGPSTDTQYF; cdr3_nt: TGTGCCAGCAGTTTACTACTAGCGGGGGGCCCTAGCACAGATACGCAGTATTTT; d_call: TRBD2; v_call: TRBV27; j_call: TRBJ2-3; clone_size: .
cdr3_aa: CASSPRKNTGELFF; cdr3_nt: TGTGCCAGCAGTCCGAGAAAGAACACCGGGGAGCTGTTTTTT; d_call: .; v_call: TRBV28; j_call: TRBJ2-2; clone_size: .
cdr3_aa: CASSQVLGGSYNEQFF; cdr3_nt: TGCGCCAGCAGCCAAGTCCTAGGGGGCTCCTACAATGAGCAGTTCTTC; d_call: .; v_call: TRBV4-3; j_call: TRBJ2-1; clone_size: .
cdr3_aa: CASSLWRDEQFF; cdr3_nt: TGTGCCAGCAGCTTGTGGAGGGATGAGCAGTTCTTC; d_call: .; v_call: TRBV5-4; j_call: TRBJ2-1; clone_size: .
cdr3_aa: CANGTSGRGEQYF; cdr3_nt: TGTGCCAACGGGACTAGCGGGAGGGGGGAGCAGTACTTC; d_call: TRBD2; v_call: TRBV10-3; j_call: TRBJ2-5; clone_size: .
cdr3_aa: CASSLGQNTEAFF; cdr3_nt: TGTGCCAGCAGCTTAGGGCAGAACACTGAAGCTTTCTTT; d_call: .; v_call: TRBV7-3; j_call: TRBJ1-1; clone_size: few
cdr3_aa: CASSGSAGATYEQYF; cdr3_nt: TGTGCCAGCAGCGGGTCTGCAGGGGCCACCTACGAGCAGTACTTC; d_call: .; v_call: TRBV5-5; j_call: TRBJ2-7; clone_size: once
cdr3_aa: CASSVPSGSGETQYF; cdr3_nt: TGTGCCAGCAGCGTCCCCAGCGGGAGTGGAGAGACCCAGTACTTC; d_call: TRBD2; v_call: TRBV9; j_call: TRBJ2-5; clone_size: .
cdr3_aa: CASRNPGVSRETQYF; cdr3_nt: TGCGCCAGCAGAAACCCAGGGGTCAGTCGAGAGACCCAGTACTTC; d_call: .; v_call: TRBV10-2; j_call: TRBJ2-5; clone_size: .
cdr3_aa: CASSVGADTQYF; cdr3_nt: TGCGCCAGCAGCGTCGGGGCAGATACGCAGTATTTT; d_call: .; v_call: TRBV5-1; j_call: TRBJ2-3; clone_size: .
cdr3_aa: CTPQGCNYGYTF; cdr3_nt: TGTACTCCCCAGGGGTGTAACTATGGCTACACCTTC; d_call: .; v_call: TRBV14; j_call: TRBJ1-2; clone_size: .